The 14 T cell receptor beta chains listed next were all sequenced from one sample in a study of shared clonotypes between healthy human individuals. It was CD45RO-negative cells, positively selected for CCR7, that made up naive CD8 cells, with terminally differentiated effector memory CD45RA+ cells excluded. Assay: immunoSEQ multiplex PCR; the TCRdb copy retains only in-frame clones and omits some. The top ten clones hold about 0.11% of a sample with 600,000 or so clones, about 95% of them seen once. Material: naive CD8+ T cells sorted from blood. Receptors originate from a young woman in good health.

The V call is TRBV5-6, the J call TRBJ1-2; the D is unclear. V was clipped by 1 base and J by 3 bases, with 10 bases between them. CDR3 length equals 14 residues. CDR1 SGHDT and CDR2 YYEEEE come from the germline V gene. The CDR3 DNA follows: TGTGCCAGCAGCTTGCGGCGGGTCGACTATGGCTACACCTTC. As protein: CASSLRRVDYGYTF. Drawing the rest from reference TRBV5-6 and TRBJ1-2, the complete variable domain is DAGVTQSPTHLIKTRGQQVTLRCSPKSGHDTVSWYQQALGQGPQFIFQYYEEEERQRGNFPDRFSGHQFPNYSSELNVNALLLGDSALYLCASSLRRVDYGYTFGSGTRLTVV.

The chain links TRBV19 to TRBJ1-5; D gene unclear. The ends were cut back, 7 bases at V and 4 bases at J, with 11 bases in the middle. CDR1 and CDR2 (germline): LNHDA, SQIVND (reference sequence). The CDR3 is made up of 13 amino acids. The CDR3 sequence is CASKSLWNQPQHF. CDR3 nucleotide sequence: TGTGCCAGTAAGAGTCTGTGGAATCAGCCCCAGCATTTT.

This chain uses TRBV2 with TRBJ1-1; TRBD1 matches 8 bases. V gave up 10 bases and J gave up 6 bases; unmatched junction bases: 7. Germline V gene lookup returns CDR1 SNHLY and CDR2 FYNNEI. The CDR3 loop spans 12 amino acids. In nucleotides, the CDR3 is TGTGCCACTCCCGGGACAGGATCTGAAGCTTTCTTT. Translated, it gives CATPGTGSEAFF.

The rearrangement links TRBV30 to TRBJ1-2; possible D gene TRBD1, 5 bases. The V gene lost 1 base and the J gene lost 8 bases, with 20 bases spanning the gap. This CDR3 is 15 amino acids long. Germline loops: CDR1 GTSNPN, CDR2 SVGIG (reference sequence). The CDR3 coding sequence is TGTGCCTGGAGTGGCGGGGGAGGGCCGCCGGAGGGCTACACCTTC. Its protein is CAWSGGGGPPEGYTF. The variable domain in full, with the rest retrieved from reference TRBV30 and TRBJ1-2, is SQTIHQWPATLVQPVGSPLSLECTVEGTSNPNLYWYRQAAGRGLQLLFYSVGIGQISSEVPQNLSASRPQDRQFILSSKKLLLSDSGFYLCAWSGGGGPPEGYTFGSGTRLTVV.

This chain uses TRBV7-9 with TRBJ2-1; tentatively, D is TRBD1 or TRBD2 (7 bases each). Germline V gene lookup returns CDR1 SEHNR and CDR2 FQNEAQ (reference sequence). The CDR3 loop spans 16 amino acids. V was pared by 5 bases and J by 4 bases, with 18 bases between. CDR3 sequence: CASSDREGSFYNEQFF. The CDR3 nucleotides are TGTGCCAGCAGCGACAGGGAGGGAAGCTTTTACAATGAGCAGTTCTTC.

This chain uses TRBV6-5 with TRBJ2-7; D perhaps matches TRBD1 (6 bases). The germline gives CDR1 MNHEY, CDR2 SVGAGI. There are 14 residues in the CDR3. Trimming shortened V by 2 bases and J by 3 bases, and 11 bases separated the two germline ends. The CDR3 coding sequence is TGTGCCAGCAGTTACGCCGGGACATTCTACGAGCAGTACTTC. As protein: CASSYAGTFYEQYF.

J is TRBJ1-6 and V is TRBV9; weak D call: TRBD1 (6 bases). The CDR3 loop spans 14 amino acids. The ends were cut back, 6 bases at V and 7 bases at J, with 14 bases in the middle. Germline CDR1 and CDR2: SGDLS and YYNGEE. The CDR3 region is CASNRDTTNSPLHF. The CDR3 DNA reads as TGTGCCAGCAACAGGGACACGACAAATTCACCCCTCCACTTT.

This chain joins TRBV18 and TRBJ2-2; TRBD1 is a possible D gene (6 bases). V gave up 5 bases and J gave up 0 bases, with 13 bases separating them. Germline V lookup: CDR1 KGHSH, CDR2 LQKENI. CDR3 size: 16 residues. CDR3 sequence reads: CASSSRTETNTGELFF. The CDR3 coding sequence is TGTGCCAGCTCATCCCGGACAGAGACGAACACCGGGGAGCTGTTTTTT. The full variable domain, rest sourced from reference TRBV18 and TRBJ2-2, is NAGVMQNPRHLVRRRGQEARLRCSPMKGHSHVYWYRQLPEEGLKFMVYLQKENIIDESGMPKERFSAEFPKEGPSILRIQQVVRGDSAAYFCASSSRTETNTGELFFGEGSRLTVL.

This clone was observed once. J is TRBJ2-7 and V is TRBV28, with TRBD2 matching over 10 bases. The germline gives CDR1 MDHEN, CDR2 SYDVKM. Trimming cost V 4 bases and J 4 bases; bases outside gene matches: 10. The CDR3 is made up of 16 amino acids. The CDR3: CASSSPRGLAVYEQYF. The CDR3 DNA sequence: TGTGCCAGCAGTTCCCCTCGAGGACTAGCGGTATACGAGCAGTACTTC. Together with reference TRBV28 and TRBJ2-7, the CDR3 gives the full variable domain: DVKVTQSSRYLVKRTGEKVFLECVQDMDHENMFWYRQDPGLGLRLIYFSYDVKMKEKGDIPEGYSVSREKKERFSLILESASTNQTSMYLCASSSPRGLAVYEQYFGPGTRLTVT.

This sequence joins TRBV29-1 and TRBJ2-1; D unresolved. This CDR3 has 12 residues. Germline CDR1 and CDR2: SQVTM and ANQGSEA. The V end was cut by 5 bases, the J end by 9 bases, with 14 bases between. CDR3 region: CSVINLSSEQFF. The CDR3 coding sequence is TGCAGCGTTATAAACCTTTCCAGTGAGCAGTTCTTC.

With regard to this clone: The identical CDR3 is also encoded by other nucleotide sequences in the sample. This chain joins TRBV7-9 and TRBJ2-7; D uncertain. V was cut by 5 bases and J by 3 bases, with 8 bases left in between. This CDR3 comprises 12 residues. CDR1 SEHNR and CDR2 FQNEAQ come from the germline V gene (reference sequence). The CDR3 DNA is TGTGCCAGCAGCCTAACGAGCTACGAGCAGTACTTC. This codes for CASSLTSYEQYF.

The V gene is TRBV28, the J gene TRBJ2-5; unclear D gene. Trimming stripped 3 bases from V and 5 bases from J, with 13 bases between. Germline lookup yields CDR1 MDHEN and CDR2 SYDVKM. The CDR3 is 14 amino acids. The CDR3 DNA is TGTGCCAGCAGTTTTCTTGGGGAAACGGAGACCCAGTACTTC. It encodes CASSFLGETETQYF.

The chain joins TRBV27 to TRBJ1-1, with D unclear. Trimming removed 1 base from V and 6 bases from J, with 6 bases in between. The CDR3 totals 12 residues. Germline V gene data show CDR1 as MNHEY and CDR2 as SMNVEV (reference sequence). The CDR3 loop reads CASSLLGSEAFF. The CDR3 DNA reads TGTGCCAGCAGTTTATTAGGCTCTGAAGCTTTCTTT.

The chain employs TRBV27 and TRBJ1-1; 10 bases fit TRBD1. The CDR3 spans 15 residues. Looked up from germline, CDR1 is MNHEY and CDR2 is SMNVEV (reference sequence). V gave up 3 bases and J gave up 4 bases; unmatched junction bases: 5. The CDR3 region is CASSLAGTGATEAFF. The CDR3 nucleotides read TGTGCCAGCAGTTTGGCCGGGACAGGGGCCACTGAAGCTTTCTTT.